This note documents a single T cell receptor (beta chain) sequence. This sample is drawn from a study of graft-versus-host responses after intestinal transplantation. About the research overall: Anti-thymocyte globulin induction was given to all recipients, followed by tacrolimus and steroids for 2 to 3 years.

Germline V gives CDR1 MGHRA, CDR2 YSYEKL. The CDR3 loop spans 15 amino acids. Trimming left V 0 bases short and J 4 bases short, with 10 bases between. Clones were sequenced by immunoSEQ multiplex PCR, and TCRdb holds only the in-frame ones, with some missing. This table holds over 45,000 clones, over 85% found once. The receptor was derived from a human patient who received an intestinal transplant, so some T cells may come from the graft donor. J is TRBJ1-3 and V is TRBV4-1; no clear D gene. Sequences were derived from PBMCs, sampled roughly 860 days after a first intestinal transplant, on the day of a second. The CDR3 DNA is TGCGCCAGCAGCCAAGACAGTGCAGTAGGAAACACCATATATTTT. It codes for CASSQDSAVGNTIYF.